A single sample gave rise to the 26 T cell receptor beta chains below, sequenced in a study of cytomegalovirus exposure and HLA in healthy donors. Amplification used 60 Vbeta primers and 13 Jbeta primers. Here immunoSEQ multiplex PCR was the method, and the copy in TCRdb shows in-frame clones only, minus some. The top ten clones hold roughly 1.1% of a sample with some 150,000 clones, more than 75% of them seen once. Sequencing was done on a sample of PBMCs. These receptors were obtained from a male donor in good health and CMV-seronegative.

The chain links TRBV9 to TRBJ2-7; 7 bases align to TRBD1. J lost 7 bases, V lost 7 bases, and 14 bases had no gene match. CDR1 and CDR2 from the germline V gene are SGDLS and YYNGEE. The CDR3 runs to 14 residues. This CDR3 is CASAEQGNVGEQYF. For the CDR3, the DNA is TGTGCCAGCGCCGAACAGGGGAATGTGGGAGAGCAGTACTTC.

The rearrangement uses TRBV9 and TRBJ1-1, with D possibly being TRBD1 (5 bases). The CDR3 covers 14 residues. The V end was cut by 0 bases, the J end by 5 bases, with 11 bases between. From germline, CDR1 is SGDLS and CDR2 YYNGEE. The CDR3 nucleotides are TGTGCCAGCAGCGTAGTTGGACATGGAACTGAAGCTTTCTTT. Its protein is CASSVVGHGTEAFF.

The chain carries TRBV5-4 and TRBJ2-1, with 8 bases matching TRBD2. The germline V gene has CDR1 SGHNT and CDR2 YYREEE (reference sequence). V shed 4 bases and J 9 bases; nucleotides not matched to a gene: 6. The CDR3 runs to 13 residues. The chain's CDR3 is CASSTREGSEQFF. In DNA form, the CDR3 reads TGTGCCAGCAGCACCCGGGAGGGCAGTGAGCAGTTCTTC.

The chain's CDR3 is CASSQDPSGGNTEAFF. DNA for the CDR3: TGCGCCAGCAGCCAAGATCCTTCGGGGGGCAACACTGAAGCTTTCTTT. The V call is TRBV4-1, the J call TRBJ1-1; a possible D gene is TRBD1 (6 bases). The CDR3 covers 16 residues. Germline V gene data show CDR1 as MGHRA and CDR2 as YSYEKL. V lost 0 bases to trimming and J lost 2 bases, with 13 bases between them.

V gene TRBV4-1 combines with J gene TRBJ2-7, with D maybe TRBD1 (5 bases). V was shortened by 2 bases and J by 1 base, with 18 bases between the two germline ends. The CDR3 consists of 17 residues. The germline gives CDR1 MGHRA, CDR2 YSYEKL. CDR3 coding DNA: TGCGCCAGCAGCCAACATTATCGCGACAGCCCTTCCTACGAGCAGTACTTC. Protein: CASSQHYRDSPSYEQYF.

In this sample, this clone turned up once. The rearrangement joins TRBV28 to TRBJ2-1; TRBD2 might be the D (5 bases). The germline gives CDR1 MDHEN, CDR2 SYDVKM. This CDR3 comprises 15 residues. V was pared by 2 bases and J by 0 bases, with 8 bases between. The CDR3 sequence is CASSLEGSSYNEQFF. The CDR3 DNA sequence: TGTGCCAGCAGTTTAGAAGGGAGCTCCTACAATGAGCAGTTCTTC.

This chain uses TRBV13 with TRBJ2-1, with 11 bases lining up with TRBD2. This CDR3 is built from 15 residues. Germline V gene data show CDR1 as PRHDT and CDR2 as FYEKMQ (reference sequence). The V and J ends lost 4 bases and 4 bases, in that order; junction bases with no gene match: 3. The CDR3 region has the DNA TGTGCCAGCAGCTCGAGACTAGCGGGGTACAATGAGCAGTTCTTC. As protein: CASSSRLAGYNEQFF. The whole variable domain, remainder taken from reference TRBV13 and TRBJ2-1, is AAGVIQSPRHLIKEKRETATLKCYPIPRHDTVYWYQQGPGQDPQFLISFYEKMQSDKGSIPDRFSAQQFSDYHSELNMSSLELGDSALYFCASSSRLAGYNEQFFGPGTRLTVL.

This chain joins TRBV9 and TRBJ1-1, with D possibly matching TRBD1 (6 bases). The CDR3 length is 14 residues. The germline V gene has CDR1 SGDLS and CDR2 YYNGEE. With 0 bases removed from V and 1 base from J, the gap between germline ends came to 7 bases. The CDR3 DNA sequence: TGTGCCAGCAGCGTAGAGGGACAGAACACTGAAGCTTTCTTT. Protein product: CASSVEGQNTEAFF.

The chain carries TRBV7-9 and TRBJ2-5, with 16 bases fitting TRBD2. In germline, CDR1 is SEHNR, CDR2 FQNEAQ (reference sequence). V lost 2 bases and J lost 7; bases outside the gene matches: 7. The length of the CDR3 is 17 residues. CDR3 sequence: CASSLPGTSGGVGTQYF. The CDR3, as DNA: TGTGCCAGCAGCTTACCCGGGACTAGCGGGGGGGTCGGGACCCAGTACTTC.

CDR3 loop: CASSQGSGGHQETQYF. CDR3 bases: TGCGCCAGCAGCCAGGGTAGCGGGGGCCACCAAGAGACCCAGTACTTC. The V and J genes are TRBV4-1 and TRBJ2-5, with TRBD2 matching 9 bases. Germline CDR1 MGHRA, CDR2 YSYEKL. The CDR3 totals 16 residues. With V trimmed by 3 bases and J by 0 bases, 5 bases remained unmatched.

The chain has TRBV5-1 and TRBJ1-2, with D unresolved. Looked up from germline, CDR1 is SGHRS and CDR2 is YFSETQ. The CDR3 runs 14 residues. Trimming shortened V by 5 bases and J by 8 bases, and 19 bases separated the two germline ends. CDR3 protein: CASREGTRTQGYTF. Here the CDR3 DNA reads TGCGCCAGCAGGGAGGGAACTAGGACGCAGGGCTACACCTTC.

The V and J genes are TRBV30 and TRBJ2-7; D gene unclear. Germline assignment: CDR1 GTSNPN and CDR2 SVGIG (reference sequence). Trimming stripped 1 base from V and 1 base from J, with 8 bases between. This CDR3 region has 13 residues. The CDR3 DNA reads TGTGCCTGGAGTGAAACAGATTCCTACGAGCAGTACTTC. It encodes CAWSETDSYEQYF.

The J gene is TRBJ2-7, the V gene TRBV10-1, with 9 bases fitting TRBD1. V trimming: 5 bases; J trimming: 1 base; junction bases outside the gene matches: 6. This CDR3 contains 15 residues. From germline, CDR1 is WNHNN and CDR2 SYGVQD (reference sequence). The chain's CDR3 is CASSPGTGRSYEQYF. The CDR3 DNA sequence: TGCGCCAGCAGTCCTGGGACAGGGAGGTCCTACGAGCAGTACTTC.

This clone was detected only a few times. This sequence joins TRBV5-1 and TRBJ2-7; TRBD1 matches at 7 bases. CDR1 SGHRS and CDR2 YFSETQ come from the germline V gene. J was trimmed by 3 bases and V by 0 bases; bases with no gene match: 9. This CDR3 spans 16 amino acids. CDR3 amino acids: CASSLATTGINYEQYF. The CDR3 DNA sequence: TGCGCCAGCAGCTTGGCCACGACAGGGATTAACTACGAGCAGTACTTC.

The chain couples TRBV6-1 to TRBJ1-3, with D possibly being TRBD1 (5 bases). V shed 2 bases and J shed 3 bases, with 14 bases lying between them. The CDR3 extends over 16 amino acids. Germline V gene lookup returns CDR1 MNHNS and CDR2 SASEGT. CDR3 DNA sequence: TGTGCCAGCAGTGAATTGGCGACAGCCTTTGGAAACACCATATATTTT. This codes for CASSELATAFGNTIYF.

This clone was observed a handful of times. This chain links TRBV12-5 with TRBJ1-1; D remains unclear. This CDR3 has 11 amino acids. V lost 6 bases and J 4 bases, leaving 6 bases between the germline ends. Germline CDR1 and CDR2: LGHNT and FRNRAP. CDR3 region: CASGPGTEAFF. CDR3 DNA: TGTGCTAGTGGGCCGGGCACTGAAGCTTTCTTT.

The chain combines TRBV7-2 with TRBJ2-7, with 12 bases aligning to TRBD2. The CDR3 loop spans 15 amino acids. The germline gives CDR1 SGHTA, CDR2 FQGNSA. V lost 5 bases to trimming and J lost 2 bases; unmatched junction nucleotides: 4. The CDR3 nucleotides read TGTGCCAGCAGCCCATCTAGCGGGGGGGCCTACGAGCAGTACTTC. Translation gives CASSPSSGGAYEQYF.

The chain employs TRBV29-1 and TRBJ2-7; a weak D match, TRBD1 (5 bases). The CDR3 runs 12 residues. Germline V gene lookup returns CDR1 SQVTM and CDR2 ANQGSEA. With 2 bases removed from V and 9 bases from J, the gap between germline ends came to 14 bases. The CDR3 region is CSVERGSRGQYF. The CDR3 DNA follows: TGCAGCGTTGAAAGGGGCTCAAGGGGGCAGTACTTC.

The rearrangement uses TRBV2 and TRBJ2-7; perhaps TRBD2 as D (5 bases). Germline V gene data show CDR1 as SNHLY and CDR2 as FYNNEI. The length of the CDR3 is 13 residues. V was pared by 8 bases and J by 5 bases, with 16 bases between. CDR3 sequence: CASRASKKDEQYF. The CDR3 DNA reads TGTGCCAGCCGGGCTAGCAAGAAAGACGAGCAGTACTTC.

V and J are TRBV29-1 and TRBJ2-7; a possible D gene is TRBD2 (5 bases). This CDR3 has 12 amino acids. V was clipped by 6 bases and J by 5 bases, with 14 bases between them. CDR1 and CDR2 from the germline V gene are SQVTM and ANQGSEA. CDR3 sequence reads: CSVALARNEQYF. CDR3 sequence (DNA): TGCAGCGTAGCCCTAGCTAGGAACGAGCAGTACTTC.

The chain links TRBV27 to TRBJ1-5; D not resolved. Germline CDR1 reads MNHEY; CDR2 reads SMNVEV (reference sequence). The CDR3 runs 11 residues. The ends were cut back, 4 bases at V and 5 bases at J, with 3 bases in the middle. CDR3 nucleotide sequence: TGTGCCAGCAGTTCTCATCAGCCCCAGCATTTT. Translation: CASSSHQPQHF.

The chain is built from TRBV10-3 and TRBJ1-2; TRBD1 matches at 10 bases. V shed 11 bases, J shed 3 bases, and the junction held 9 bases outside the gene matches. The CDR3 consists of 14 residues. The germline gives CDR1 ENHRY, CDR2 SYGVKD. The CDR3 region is CASQGGQGHYGYTF. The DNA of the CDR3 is TGTGCCTCCCAAGGGGGACAGGGGCACTATGGCTACACCTTC.

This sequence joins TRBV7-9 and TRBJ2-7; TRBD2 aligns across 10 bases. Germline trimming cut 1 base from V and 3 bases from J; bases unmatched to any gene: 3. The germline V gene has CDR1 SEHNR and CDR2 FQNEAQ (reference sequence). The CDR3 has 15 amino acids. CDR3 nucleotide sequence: TGTGCCAGCAGCTTAGGGGCTAGCGGGGGCTACGAGCAGTACTTC. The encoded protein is CASSLGASGGYEQYF.

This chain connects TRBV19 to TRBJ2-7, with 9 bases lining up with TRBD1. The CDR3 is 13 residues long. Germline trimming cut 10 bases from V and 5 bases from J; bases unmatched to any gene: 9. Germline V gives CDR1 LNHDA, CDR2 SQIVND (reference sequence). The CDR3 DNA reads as TGTGCCACCAAAGGGACAGGGCGACACGAGCAGTACTTC. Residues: CATKGTGRHEQYF.

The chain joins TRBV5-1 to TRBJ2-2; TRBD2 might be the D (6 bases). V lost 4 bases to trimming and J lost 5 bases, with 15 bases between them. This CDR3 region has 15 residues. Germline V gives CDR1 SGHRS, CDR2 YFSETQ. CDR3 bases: TGCGCCAGCAGCCCCCCCGTGGGGGGTACCGGGGAGCTGTTTTTT. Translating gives CASSPPVGGTGELFF.

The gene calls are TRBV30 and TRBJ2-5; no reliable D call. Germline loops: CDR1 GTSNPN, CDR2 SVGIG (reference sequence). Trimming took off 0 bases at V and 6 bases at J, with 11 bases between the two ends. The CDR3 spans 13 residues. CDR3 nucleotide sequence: TGTGCCTGGAGTGTAGAGGCCCAGCAGACCCAGTACTTC. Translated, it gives CAWSVEAQQTQYF.